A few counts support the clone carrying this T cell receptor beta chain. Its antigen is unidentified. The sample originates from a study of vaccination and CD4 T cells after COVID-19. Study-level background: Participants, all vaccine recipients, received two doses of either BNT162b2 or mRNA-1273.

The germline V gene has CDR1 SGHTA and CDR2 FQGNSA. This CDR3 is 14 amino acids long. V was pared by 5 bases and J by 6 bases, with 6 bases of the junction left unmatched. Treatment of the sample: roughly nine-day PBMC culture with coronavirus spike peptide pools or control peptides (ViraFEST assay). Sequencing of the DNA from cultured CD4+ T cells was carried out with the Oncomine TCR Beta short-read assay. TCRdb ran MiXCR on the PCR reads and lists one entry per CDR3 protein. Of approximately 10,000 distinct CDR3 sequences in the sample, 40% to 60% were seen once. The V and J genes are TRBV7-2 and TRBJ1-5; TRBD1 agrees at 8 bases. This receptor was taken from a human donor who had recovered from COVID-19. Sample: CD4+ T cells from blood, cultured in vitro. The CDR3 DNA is TGTGCCAGCAGCCCGGACAGGGTGGGTCAGCCCCAGCATTTT. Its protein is CASSPDRVGQPQHF.